This passage covers 5 T cell receptor beta chains from one sample sequenced in a study of identical twins (dated by TCRdb to about 2016). The receptor library was made with 5' RACE. This sample was sequenced with an Illumina HiSeq 2000. TCRdb applied fastp at Q25 and MiXCR to the public reads, then kept only in-frame beta chains. Rows are combined by CDR3 protein, so each entry shows the most common genes and DNA. The sample contains about 690,000 distinct CDR3 sequences, 5.5% to 6.5% of them found a single time. Approximately 2% of the sample is held by the ten biggest clonotypes. Sequences were obtained from naive T cells sorted from blood. According to the study, the label for this sample's cell subset or site signals: cells isolated with a human naive T-cell isolation kit. The origin of the receptors is a man younger than 30 in good health.

This clonotype was counted only a few times. The chain carries TRBV20-1 and TRBJ2-7; no reliable D call. The CDR3 is 12 residues long. Germline V lookup: CDR1 DFQATT, CDR2 SNEGSKA (reference sequence). V was pared by 2 bases and J by 5 bases, with 10 bases between. The CDR3 reads CSARFVADEQYF. The DNA of the CDR3 is TGCAGTGCTAGATTTGTCGCCGACGAGCAGTACTTC.

This clonotype was counted many times. J is TRBJ2-5 and V is TRBV27, with 14 bases that match TRBD2. The germline CDR1 and CDR2 sequences are MNHEY and SMNVEV (reference sequence). The CDR3 is 16 amino acids. The J segment lost 4 bases and the V segment lost 6 bases, leaving 7 bases of the junction unmatched. The CDR3 bases are TGTGCCAGCAGAGTGACTAGCGGGAGGGATCGAGAGACCCAGTACTTC. It is translated as CASRVTSGRDRETQYF.

This clonotype was seen at least ten times. This chain connects TRBV20-1 to TRBJ2-5; D is undetermined. The CDR3 length is 13 residues. V was pared by 0 bases and J by 2 bases, with 7 bases between. Per the germline V gene, CDR1 is DFQATT and CDR2 is SNEGSKA (reference sequence). DNA of the CDR3: TGCAGTGCTAGAGAGGAGCCGCAAGAGACCCAGTACTTC. This translates into CSAREEPQETQYF.

Only a few counts were recorded for this clonotype. The chain carries TRBV6-5 and TRBJ2-2; D is unclear. CDR3 length: 14 residues. Germline assignment: CDR1 MNHEY and CDR2 SVGAGI. V lost 2 bases to trimming and J lost 6 bases, with 10 bases between them. CDR3 DNA sequence: TGTGCCAGCAGTTACACTACCTGGGCCGGGGAGCTGTTTTTT. The encoded protein is CASSYTTWAGELFF.

This rearrangement joins TRBV6-2 or TRBV6-3 to TRBJ2-7, with D unresolved. CDR3 length: 15 residues. V was clipped by 2 bases and J by 0 bases, with 11 bases between them. The germline gives CDR1 MNHEY, CDR2 SVGEGT. The CDR3 sequence: CASSYLRSSSYEQYF. CDR3 sequence (DNA): TGTGCCAGCAGTTACCTGCGGTCCTCCTCCTACGAGCAGTACTTC.